These 5 T cell receptor beta chains were sequenced from one sample in a study of beta chain features in type 1 diabetes. What these receptors recognize is not known. Overall study results and limits: Type 1 diabetes patients showed a moderate but significant shortening of TCRB CDR3s in all four CD4+ subsets.

TCRB transcripts that were expressed got sequenced, as all of the isolated RNA had been reverse transcribed. Sequencing used immunoSEQ multiplex PCR; TCRdb keeps in-frame clones, though not all of them. Among more than 25,000 clones listed, 55% to 60% were seen once. Sequencing was performed on Tregs from blood. The receptors were gathered from a young woman with type 1 diabetes.

The CDR3 coding sequence is TGTGCCAGCAGCTTAGGACAGGGGATAAATGAAAAACTGTTTTTT. This encodes CASSLGQGINEKLFF. The genes are TRBV7-2 and TRBJ1-4, with 8 bases aligning to TRBD1. This CDR3 is 15 amino acids long. Germline loops: CDR1 SGHTA, CDR2 FQGNSA. The V gene end was trimmed by 1 base and the J gene end by 5 bases; junction bases not matched to a gene: 3.

This chain joins TRBV29-1 and TRBJ1-2, with D tentatively TRBD1 (5 bases). The CDR3 length is 14 residues. V lost 4 bases and J lost 1, with 13 bases in between. The germline V gene has CDR1 SQVTM and CDR2 ANQGSEA. CDR3 sequence: CSVAGAKDNYGYTF. Written as DNA, the CDR3 is TGCAGCGTTGCTGGGGCTAAAGATAACTATGGCTACACCTTC.

The gene calls are TRBV21-1 and TRBJ2-1; the listed D gene, TRBD2, was not tested against the DNA. TRBV21-1 is an annotated pseudogene. The CDR3 has 20 residues. The chain's CDR3 is CASSKALTSGRRLTYNEQFF. DNA of the CDR3: TGTGCCAGCAGCAAAGCGCTGACTAGCGGGAGGAGATTGACGTACAATGAGCAGTTCTTC.

The gene calls are TRBV28 and TRBJ1-1; D remains ambiguous. The CDR3 is 13 residues long. Trimming took 6 bases from V and 8 from J, leaving 16 bases between them. Germline V CDR1 and CDR2: MDHEN, SYDVKM. CDR3 sequence: CASSLNNFREAFF. The CDR3 DNA is TGTGCCAGCAGCTTAAATAACTTTCGAGAAGCTTTCTTT.

The rearrangement joins TRBV4-1 to TRBJ2-2, with D tentatively TRBD2 (5 bases). The CDR3 is made up of 18 amino acids. The ends were cut back, 4 bases at V and 6 bases at J, with 24 bases in the middle. Germline-derived CDR1 and CDR2 are MGHRA and YSYEKL. This CDR3 is CASSPGGAALKRAGELFF. In DNA form, the CDR3 reads TGCGCCAGCAGCCCTGGAGGTGCAGCGCTCAAAAGGGCCGGGGAGCTGTTTTTT.